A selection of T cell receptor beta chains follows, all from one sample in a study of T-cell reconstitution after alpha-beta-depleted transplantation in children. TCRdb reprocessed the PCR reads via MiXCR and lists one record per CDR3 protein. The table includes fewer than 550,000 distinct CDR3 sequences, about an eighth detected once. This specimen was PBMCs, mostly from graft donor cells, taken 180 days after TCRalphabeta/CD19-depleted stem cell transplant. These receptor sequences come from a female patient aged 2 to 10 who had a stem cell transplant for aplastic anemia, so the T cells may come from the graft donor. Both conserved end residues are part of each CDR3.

cdr3_aa: CSALPASGSTDTQYF
v_call: TRBV20-1
j_call: TRBJ2-3

cdr3_aa: CASSEHVTDTEAFF
v_call: TRBV9
j_call: TRBJ1-1

cdr3_aa: CASSLFRGGTLSNQPQHF
v_call: TRBV5-6
j_call: TRBJ1-5

cdr3_aa: CASSPAVSGRPQETQYF
v_call: TRBV9
j_call: TRBJ2-5

cdr3_aa: CASSYGLLGANVLTF
v_call: TRBV6-2/TRBV6-3
j_call: TRBJ2-6

cdr3_aa: CASRETGGEITEAFF
v_call: TRBV12-3/TRBV12-4
j_call: TRBJ1-1

cdr3_aa: CASSAGDRQTSYGYTF
v_call: TRBV7-9
j_call: TRBJ1-2

cdr3_aa: CSAPRSGAKMDTGELCF
v_call: TRBV20-1
j_call: TRBJ2-2

cdr3_aa: CASHRAGEKLFF
v_call: TRBV28
j_call: TRBJ1-4

cdr3_aa: CSASGQGPLTQYF
v_call: TRBV20-1
j_call: TRBJ2-7

cdr3_aa: CSASLAPGTTSLKNEQFF
v_call: TRBV20-1
j_call: TRBJ2-1

cdr3_aa: CSASTSGRHTQYF
v_call: TRBV20-1
j_call: TRBJ2-3

cdr3_aa: CASILDRAKNIQYF
v_call: TRBV6-5
j_call: TRBJ2-4

cdr3_aa: CASSTTGRTEAFF
v_call: TRBV12-3/TRBV12-4
j_call: TRBJ1-1